Listed here are 26 T cell receptor beta chains from one sample, sequenced in a study of PD-L1 blockade in urothelial cancer. Only in-frame clones appear in the TCRdb table, and some are missing; sequencing was by immunoSEQ multiplex PCR. The table lists nearly 30,000 clones, around 87% of them singletons. Here the sequenced sample was PBMCs, taken around atezolizumab (anti-PD-L1) treatment. The source of these receptors is a man aged 50-59 years with urothelial cancer.

The rearrangement joins TRBV27 to TRBJ2-3, with 11 positions matching TRBD2. With 4 bases clipped from V and 4 bases from J, the junction kept 10 bases outside the gene matches. Per the germline V gene, CDR1 is MNHEY and CDR2 is SMNVEV (reference sequence). The CDR3 has 17 residues. CDR3: CASSSYSSGRWADTQYF. As DNA, the CDR3 is TGTGCCAGCAGTTCCTACTCTAGCGGGAGGTGGGCAGATACGCAGTATTTT.

V is TRBV7-9 and J is TRBJ2-3, with a possible D match to TRBD2 (6 bases). This CDR3 contains 17 residues. The germline V gene encodes CDR1 SEHNR and CDR2 FQNEAQ (reference sequence). Trimming pared 0 bases from V and 1 base from J, leaving 14 bases between. In DNA, the CDR3 is TGTGCCAGCAGCTTAGCGCTGGAGGGGTTACGCACAGATACGCAGTATTTT. Encoded protein: CASSLALEGLRTDTQYF.

The J gene is TRBJ1-5, the V gene TRBV5-8; D not resolved. The length of the CDR3 is 15 residues. V gave up 1 base and J gave up 0 bases, with 8 bases separating them. CDR1 and CDR2 from the germline V gene are SGHTS and YDEGEE. CDR3 residues: CASSLQSYSNQPQHF. In nucleotides, the CDR3 is TGTGCCAGCAGCTTGCAGTCTTATAGCAATCAGCCCCAGCATTTT.

The CDR3 region is CASSFSTRTRGHEQFF. The CDR3 bases are TGTGCCAGTAGTTTCTCGACTAGGACACGGGGCCATGAGCAGTTCTTC. The chain uses TRBV19 and TRBJ2-1; TRBD2 might be the D (6 bases). The CDR3 covers 16 residues. CDR1 is LNHDA and CDR2 is SQIVND in the germline V gene (reference sequence). With 5 bases removed from V and 8 bases from J, the gap between germline ends came to 22 bases.

CDR3 in DNA: TGTGCCAGCAGCTTGGGACAGGGGGATTCGAGCGAAAAACTGTTTTTT. As protein: CASSLGQGDSSEKLFF. V usage is TRBV11-2 and J usage is TRBJ1-4; 11 bases are a match to TRBD1. The CDR3 length is 16 residues. Trimming removed 3 bases from V and 8 bases from J; junction bases left unmatched: 8. CDR1 SGHAT and CDR2 FQNNGV come from the germline V gene.

Here the CDR3 reads CASSYSEVNTEAFF. CDR3 nucleotide sequence: TGTGCCAGCAGTTACTCCGAGGTGAACACTGAAGCTTTCTTT. The rearrangement links TRBV6-5 to TRBJ1-1; no firm D call. V shed 0 bases and J shed 0 bases, with 5 bases lying between them. The germline gives CDR1 MNHEY, CDR2 SVGAGI. This CDR3 comprises 14 residues.

The chain carries TRBV18 and TRBJ1-1, with no clear D. Germline assignment: CDR1 KGHSH and CDR2 LQKENI. The CDR3 loop spans 15 amino acids. The V end lost 4 bases, the J end lost 3 bases, and 15 bases lay between the germline ends. The CDR3 coding sequence is TGTGCCAGCTCACAGGAGAAAATAGAACACACTGAAGCTTTCTTT. Translated, it gives CASSQEKIEHTEAFF.

The V call is TRBV19, the J call TRBJ2-1, with D possibly matching TRBD1 (6 bases). The CDR3 sequence is 15 residues long. Germline V gene sequence: CDR1 LNHDA, CDR2 SQIVND (reference sequence). Trimming stripped 7 bases from V and 6 bases from J, with 19 bases between. CDR3 coding DNA: TGTGCCAGTATGTTGGACCGGACAGTGCCCAATGAGCAGTTCTTC. It translates to CASMLDRTVPNEQFF.

The chain recombines TRBV7-8 with TRBJ1-1; the D gene is possibly TRBD1 (6 bases). This CDR3 contains 15 residues. Trimming took off 5 bases at V and 1 base at J, with 14 bases between the two ends. Germline CDR1 and CDR2: SGHVS and FQNEAQ. In nucleotides, the CDR3 is TGTGCCAGCAGCCAAGCAGGGGTTGGGAACACTGAAGCTTTCTTT. Translated: CASSQAGVGNTEAFF.

The chain combines TRBV9 with TRBJ2-2; 13 nucleotides match TRBD2. The V and J ends lost 4 bases and 3 bases, in that order; junction bases with no gene match: 9. Germline V gene data show CDR1 as SGDLS and CDR2 as YYNGEE. The CDR3 is 18 residues long. CDR3 residues: CASSPGTSGRAHTGELFF. The CDR3 region has the DNA TGTGCCAGCAGCCCGGGAACTAGCGGGAGGGCCCACACCGGGGAGCTGTTTTTT.

The chain has TRBV6-5 and TRBJ2-5, with unresolved D. Germline V gene sequence: CDR1 MNHEY, CDR2 SVGAGI. CDR3 length: 14 amino acids. Between the trimmed V and J ends, which lost 0 bases and 5 bases, there was a span of 10 bases. CDR3: CASSYSETGETQYF. As DNA, the CDR3 is TGTGCCAGCAGTTACTCAGAGACTGGGGAGACCCAGTACTTC.

J is TRBJ2-2 and V is TRBV6-5, with 9 bases aligning to TRBD2. The CDR3 has 14 amino acids. V lost 6 bases and J lost 4; bases outside the gene matches: 3. The V gene's germline CDR1 is MNHEY and CDR2 SVGAGI. This chain's CDR3 is CASRRAGGTGELFF. CDR3 bases: TGTGCCAGCAGACGAGCGGGGGGCACCGGGGAGCTGTTTTTT.

In this sample, this clone is medium-sized. The V call is TRBV6-5, the J call TRBJ2-5; TRBD1 might be the D (6 bases). Per germline, CDR1 MNHEY and CDR2 SVGAGI. The CDR3 sequence is 13 residues long. Trimming left V 5 bases short and J 8 bases short, with 15 bases between. The CDR3: CASSTTGGLTQYF. DNA of the CDR3: TGTGCCAGCAGTACGACAGGCGGCCTAACCCAGTACTTC.

This chain links TRBV27 with TRBJ2-4; 8 bases are a match to TRBD2. This CDR3 contains 15 residues. Losses at the gene ends were 2 bases for V and 9 bases for J; bases not matched to a gene: 9. The V gene's germline CDR1 is MNHEY and CDR2 SMNVEV (reference sequence). CDR3 sequence reads: CASSLEREGLGIQYF. CDR3 coding DNA: TGTGCCAGCAGTTTAGAACGGGAGGGCCTGGGCATTCAGTACTTC.

CDR3 nucleotide sequence: TGTGCCAGCAGCTTAGACCCCGGAGGAAAGACCCAGTACTTC. As protein: CASSLDPGGKTQYF. This chain links TRBV7-8 with TRBJ2-5; tentative D call: TRBD2 (5 bases). Germline assignment: CDR1 SGHVS and CDR2 FQNEAQ. The CDR3 has 14 residues. Trimming cost V 1 base and J 6 bases, with 12 bases left between them.

This clone qualifies as medium-sized (0.01 to 0.1%). V is TRBV7-9 and J is TRBJ1-2, with 9 bases identical to TRBD1. Germline-derived CDR1 and CDR2 are SEHNR and FQNEAQ (reference sequence). V lost 8 bases, J lost 6 bases, and 10 bases stayed unmatched. The CDR3 totals 14 residues. In DNA, the CDR3 is TGTGCCAGCGCTCCGGGACAGGGTATGAATGGCTACACCTTC. Protein product: CASAPGQGMNGYTF.

DNA of the CDR3: TGTGCCATCAGTGACCCCGGACAGGACCGCTCCTACGAGCAGTACTTC. It is translated as CAISDPGQDRSYEQYF. The rearrangement links TRBV10-3 to TRBJ2-7; 7 bases are a match to TRBD1. V dropped 3 bases and J dropped 0; count of bases not matched to a gene: 8. CDR1 and CDR2 from the germline V gene are ENHRY and SYGVKD. The CDR3 is 16 residues long.

This chain connects TRBV2 to TRBJ2-1, with TRBD2 matching over 15 bases. The CDR3 consists of 14 residues. The trim removed 5 bases at V and 13 bases at J, leaving 6 bases unmatched. Germline V gives CDR1 SNHLY, CDR2 FYNNEI. CDR3 residues: CASSLGLAGGRQFF. The CDR3 DNA reads TGTGCCAGCAGTCTGGGACTAGCGGGAGGTCGACAGTTCTTC.

V and J are TRBV28 and TRBJ1-1, with a weak D call TRBD1 (5 bases). The CDR3 covers 15 residues. Trimming took off 1 base at V and 0 bases at J, with 9 bases between the two ends. Germline V gives CDR1 MDHEN, CDR2 SYDVKM. CDR3 residues: CASSLLGPMNTEAFF. DNA of the CDR3: TGTGCCAGCAGTTTATTGGGGCCAATGAACACTGAAGCTTTCTTT.

V gene TRBV19 combines with J gene TRBJ1-4, with 7 positions matching TRBD1. The CDR3 totals 14 residues. Per germline, CDR1 LNHDA and CDR2 SQIVND (reference sequence). V shed 3 bases, J shed 8 bases, and the junction held 6 bases outside the gene matches. Here the CDR3 reads CASSIYQGDEKLFF. CDR3 coding DNA: TGTGCCAGTAGTATCTATCAGGGGGACGAAAAACTGTTTTTT. Supplemented by reference TRBV19 and TRBJ1-4, the full variable domain reads DGGITQSPKYLFRKEGQNVTLSCEQNLNHDAMYWYRQDPGQGLRLIYYSQIVNDFQKGDIAEGYSVSREKKESFPLTVTSAQKNPTAFYLCASSIYQGDEKLFFGSGTQLSVL.

This rearrangement joins TRBV27 to TRBJ2-7, with 7 bases lining up with TRBD1. CDR1 is MNHEY and CDR2 is SMNVEV in the germline V gene (reference sequence). CDR3 length: 14 amino acids. J gave up 4 bases and V 3 bases, and 6 bases lay outside the gene matches. CDR3 protein: CASSLTGTLYEQYF. The CDR3, as DNA: TGTGCCAGCAGTTTGACAGGGACATTATACGAGCAGTACTTC.

This chain links TRBV7-2 with TRBJ2-3, with 16 bases lining up with TRBD2. V gave up 2 bases and J gave up 7 bases; unmatched junction bases: 12. The CDR3 has 19 amino acids. Germline V CDR1 and CDR2: SGHTA, FQGNSA. As DNA, the CDR3 is TGTGCCAGCAGCTTATCCGGGACTAGCGGGAGGGCCCCAATGTATACGCAGTATTTT. Protein: CASSLSGTSGRAPMYTQYF.

The chain links TRBV12-5 to TRBJ1-6; D may be TRBD1 (5 bases). The CDR3 has 20 amino acids. Deletions cut 0 bases from V and 2 bases from J, with 20 bases between. CDR1 LGHNT and CDR2 FRNRAP come from the germline V gene. The chain's CDR3 is CASGLVGGEMSNPYNSPLHF. In DNA form, the CDR3 reads TGTGCTAGTGGTTTGGTAGGAGGGGAAATGTCGAACCCCTATAATTCACCCCTCCACTTT.

CDR3 in DNA: TGTGCCAGCAGGGATGTAAGGGGGAATGAGCAGTTCTTC. Encoded protein: CASRDVRGNEQFF. This sequence joins TRBV11-2 and TRBJ2-1, with a tentative D call TRBD1 (6 bases). Germline V gives CDR1 SGHAT, CDR2 FQNNGV. Trimming took off 6 bases at V and 7 bases at J, with 13 bases between the two ends. The length of the CDR3 is 13 residues.

This clone was recorded only once. The chain combines TRBV11-2 with TRBJ1-5; D is unclear. V was pared by 5 bases and J by 6 bases, with 8 bases between. Germline V lookup: CDR1 SGHAT, CDR2 FQNNGV. There are 12 residues in the CDR3. The CDR3 nucleotides are TGTGCCAGCAGCCCAAGCCTTCAGCCCCAGCATTTT. The encoded protein is CASSPSLQPQHF. Variable domain in full (rest from reference TRBV11-2 and TRBJ1-5): EAGVAQSPRYKIIEKRQSVAFWCNPISGHATLYWYQQILGQGPKLLIQFQNNGVVDDSQLPKDRFSAERLKGVDSTLKIQPAKLEDSAVYLCASSPSLQPQHFGDGTRLSIL.

The gene calls are TRBV2 and TRBJ1-1; D is uncertain. The CDR3 has 14 amino acids. V was shortened by 2 bases and J by 10 bases, with 17 bases between the two germline ends. Germline assignment: CDR1 SNHLY and CDR2 FYNNEI. The CDR3 loop reads CASSENTVALGAFF. The DNA for the CDR3 is TGTGCCAGCAGTGAAAATACAGTCGCTCTGGGAGCTTTCTTT.